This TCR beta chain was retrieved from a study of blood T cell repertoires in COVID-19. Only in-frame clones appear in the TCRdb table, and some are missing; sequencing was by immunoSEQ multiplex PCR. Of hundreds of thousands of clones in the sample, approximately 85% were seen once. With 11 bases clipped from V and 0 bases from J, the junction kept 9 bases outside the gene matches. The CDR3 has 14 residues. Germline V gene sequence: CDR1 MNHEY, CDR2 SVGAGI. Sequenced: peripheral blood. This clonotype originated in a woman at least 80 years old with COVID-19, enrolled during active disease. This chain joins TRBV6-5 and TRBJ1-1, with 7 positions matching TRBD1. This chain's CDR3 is CAGRTGMMNTEAFF. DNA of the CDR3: TGTGCCGGAAGGACAGGAATGATGAACACTGAAGCTTTCTTT.